The T cell receptor beta chain described here comes from a study of CD8+ T cells in alopecia areata. On the study more broadly: The investigators scored severity in treated patients by the percentage of affected scalp area. Study conclusions and caveats: Besides other cells, scalp samples also yield sequences of resident alphabeta T cells from normal skin. Throughout tofacitinib, many expanded lesional clones continued to persist in scalp and blood.

In each case, RNA was isolated and then reverse transcribed into cDNA as the sequencing template. Clones were sequenced by immunoSEQ multiplex PCR, and TCRdb holds only the in-frame ones, with some missing. This table has hundreds of thousands of clones, about three fifths appearing once. The sample's treatment: oral pan-JAK inhibitor, 5-10 mg twice daily. Collected material from alopecia areata patients comprised lesional scalp punch biopsies and peripheral blood. This clone was seen a handful of times. Its antigen is unknown. Trimming removed 2 bases from V and 4 bases from J, with 2 bases in between. The CDR3 length is 12 residues. Germline CDR1 MDHEN, CDR2 SYDVKM.

The TCR sequence derives from a human donor with alopecia areata. This sequence joins TRBV28 and TRBJ2-2; D is uncertain. This specimen was CD4+ T cells sorted from blood, taken at week 24, from a patient treated with tofacitinib. DNA of the CDR3: TGTGCCAGCAGTTTACCCACCGGGGAGCTGTTTTTT. It specifies CASSLPTGELFF.